Presented here are 30 T cell receptor beta chains from one specimen sequenced in a study of cytotoxic CD8 clonotypes in ibrutinib-treated CLL. TCRdb's copy holds only in-frame clones and misses some; the assay was immunoSEQ multiplex PCR. The sample has about 25,000 clones; 69% are singletons. The sample here was PBMCs, taken at disease progression, from a patient treated with ibrutinib. The receptors originated from a human donor with chronic lymphocytic leukemia.

V gene TRBV9 combines with J gene TRBJ2-3; D might be TRBD2 (6 bases). The germline V and J ends were trimmed by 2 bases and 4 bases, with 17 bases remaining between them. Germline V gene lookup returns CDR1 SGDLS and CDR2 YYNGEE. The CDR3 is made up of 16 amino acids. CDR3 DNA: TGTGCCAGCAGCGTGACACCGGGACTCCTTCCAGATACGCAGTATTTT. Protein product: CASSVTPGLLPDTQYF.

This clone appeared a few times. In nucleotides, the CDR3 is TGTGCCAGCAGTTACGGCAGGGGAGGTGGAAACACCATATATTTT. Amino acids: CASSYGRGGGNTIYF. This chain links TRBV6-5 with TRBJ1-3, with D possibly matching TRBD1 (6 bases). The V gene's germline CDR1 is MNHEY and CDR2 SVGAGI. The CDR3 spans 15 residues. V lost 2 bases, J lost 3 bases, and 11 bases lay in between.

With regard to this clone: This specimen includes other DNA sequences encoding the same CDR3. The genes are TRBV18 and TRBJ2-5; 7 bases agree with TRBD2. The CDR3 has 13 amino acids. J gave up 4 bases and V 1 base, and 0 bases lay outside the gene matches. Germline V gives CDR1 KGHSH, CDR2 LQKENI. The CDR3 region is CASSPRGGETQYF. The CDR3 nucleotides are TGTGCCAGCTCACCACGGGGGGGAGAGACCCAGTACTTC.

This chain joins TRBV6-6 and TRBJ1-2; D gene uncertain. Germline lookup yields CDR1 MNHNY and CDR2 SVGAGI (reference sequence). The V gene lost 2 bases and the J gene lost 8 bases, with 12 bases spanning the gap. This CDR3 region has 13 residues. The CDR3: CASSYETLRGYTF. In DNA, the CDR3 is TGTGCCAGCAGTTACGAGACCCTGCGGGGCTACACCTTC.

V and J are TRBV5-1 and TRBJ2-5; D may be TRBD1 or TRBD2 (5 bases each). Trimming took off 4 bases at V and 2 bases at J, with 9 bases between the two ends. From germline, CDR1 is SGHRS and CDR2 YFSETQ. The CDR3 is 13 amino acids. The CDR3 reads CASSGGGQETQYF. In DNA, the CDR3 is TGCGCCAGCAGCGGTGGGGGTCAAGAGACCCAGTACTTC.

This chain connects TRBV6-1 to TRBJ2-1; no firm D call. Germline CDR1 MNHNS, CDR2 SASEGT. Deletions cut 2 bases from V and 10 bases from J, with 9 bases between. This CDR3 spans 12 amino acids. The CDR3 DNA sequence: TGTGCCAGCAGTGAACTAGGGCGGGAGCAGTTCTTC. It is translated as CASSELGREQFF.

The chain employs TRBV2 and TRBJ2-5; no definite D call. CDR3 size: 12 residues. With 10 bases removed from V and 2 bases from J, the gap between germline ends came to 11 bases. CDR1 and CDR2 from the germline V gene are SNHLY and FYNNEI. For the CDR3, the DNA is TGTGCCACTGCGCCAGATCAAGAGACCCAGTACTTC. Amino acids: CATAPDQETQYF. The variable domain in full, completed from reference TRBV2 and TRBJ2-5, reads EPEVTQTPSHQVTQMGQEVILRCVPISNHLYFYWYRQILGQKVEFLVSFYNNEISEKSEIFDDQFSVERPDGSNFTLKIRSTKLEDSAMYFCATAPDQETQYFGPGTRLLVL.

The count of this clone is one. The V call is TRBV27, the J call TRBJ1-6; 8 bases align to TRBD1. This CDR3 has 16 amino acids. V gave up 5 bases and J gave up 7 bases; unmatched junction bases: 10. Germline values: CDR1 MNHEY, CDR2 SMNVEV (reference sequence). The CDR3 protein is CASSLDRVSLNSPLHF. DNA of the CDR3: TGTGCCAGCAGTCTGGACAGGGTATCCCTGAATTCACCCCTCCACTTT.

The V gene is TRBV7-8, the J gene TRBJ1-6; no firm D call. Germline V CDR1 and CDR2: SGHVS, FQNEAQ. The CDR3 length is 14 residues. Trimming removed 0 bases from V and 7 bases from J, with 7 bases in between. In DNA form, the CDR3 reads TGTGCCAGCAGCTTAGCGGAGGCAAATTCACCCCTCCACTTT. Protein: CASSLAEANSPLHF.

The genes are TRBV27 and TRBJ1-2, with 11 nucleotides matching TRBD1. This CDR3 contains 15 residues. V gave up 7 bases and J gave up 5 bases; unmatched junction bases: 9. Germline V gene lookup returns CDR1 MNHEY and CDR2 SMNVEV (reference sequence). The CDR3 nucleotides read TGTGCCAGCACCTCTGGGACAGGGGGTCTATATGGCTACACCTTC. Amino acid sequence: CASTSGTGGLYGYTF.

The chain employs TRBV6-6 and TRBJ2-2; D is perhaps TRBD1 (6 bases). Germline lookup yields CDR1 MNHNY and CDR2 SVGAGI (reference sequence). CDR3 length equals 16 residues. V dropped 5 bases and J dropped 4 bases, with 17 bases sitting between them. CDR3 nucleotides: TGTGCCAGCAGTCCTCCGAGGCAGGGGTCCACCGGGGAGCTGTTTTTT. Translated: CASSPPRQGSTGELFF.

The chain is built from TRBV27 and TRBJ2-1; 10 bases line up with TRBD2. Trimming took 5 bases from V and 4 from J; bases not matched to a gene: 11. This CDR3 has 17 residues. CDR1 MNHEY and CDR2 SMNVEV come from the germline V gene (reference sequence). CDR3 bases: TGTGCCAGCAGTCCTGTCGACGGACTAGCGGCTTACAATGAGCAGTTCTTC. Translated: CASSPVDGLAAYNEQFF.

In its sample, this clone was seen a few times. This chain links TRBV6-1 with TRBJ1-1; TRBD1 might be the D (6 bases). CDR1 MNHNS and CDR2 SASEGT come from the germline V gene. The CDR3 length is 14 residues. V was shortened by 1 base and J by 5 bases, with 11 bases between the two germline ends. The CDR3 DNA reads TGTGCCAGCAGTGAAGAGGGGGGGAGGACTGAAGCTTTCTTT. It yields the protein CASSEEGGRTEAFF.

J is TRBJ1-2 and V is TRBV7-2; D remains unclear. V was clipped by 5 bases and J by 8 bases, with 12 bases between them. This CDR3 has 12 residues. The germline gives CDR1 SGHTA, CDR2 FQGNSA. The CDR3, as DNA: TGTGCCAGCAGCGAACAGAAGTACGGCTACACCTTC. This sequence encodes CASSEQKYGYTF.

V and J are TRBV15 and TRBJ1-4; no clear D gene. Deletions cut 5 bases from V and 7 bases from J, with 17 bases between. The germline V gene has CDR1 LNHNV and CDR2 YYDKDF (reference sequence). The CDR3 consists of 15 residues. CDR3 coding DNA: TGTGCCACCAGCGGAAGACATATTAGCCTTGAAAAACTGTTTTTT. It encodes CATSGRHISLEKLFF. Drawing the rest from reference TRBV15 and TRBJ1-4, the complete variable domain is DAMVIQNPRYQVTQFGKPVTLSCSQTLNHNVMYWYQQKSSQAPKLLFHYYDKDFNNEADTPDNFQSRRPNTSFCFLDIRSPGLGDTAMYLCATSGRHISLEKLFFGSGTQLSVL.

The chain uses TRBV5-1 and TRBJ2-7; perhaps TRBD2 as D (5 bases). The ends were cut back, 1 base at V and 6 bases at J, with 11 bases in the middle. The CDR3 spans 13 residues. CDR1 is SGHRS and CDR2 is YFSETQ in the germline V gene. CDR3 region: CASSLQTTSEQYF. In DNA form, the CDR3 reads TGCGCCAGCAGCTTGCAGACTACTAGCGAGCAGTACTTC.

CDR3 coding DNA: TGTGCCAGCAGCAACCGGGCAAATTTTGGGAACGAGCAGTACTTC. Translation gives CASSNRANFGNEQYF. This chain links TRBV9 with TRBJ2-7; D not certain. The CDR3 length is 15 residues. Germline-derived CDR1 and CDR2 are SGDLS and YYNGEE. Trimming cost V 4 bases and J 5 bases, with 19 bases left between them.

The chain has TRBV5-1 and TRBJ2-3, with D possibly matching TRBD1 (6 bases). The V end lost 2 bases, the J end lost 5 bases, and 12 bases lay between the germline ends. Germline V CDR1 and CDR2: SGHRS, YFSETQ. This CDR3 has 14 amino acids. The CDR3: CASSFGGGQDTQYF. Here the CDR3 DNA reads TGCGCCAGCAGCTTCGGTGGGGGCCAAGATACGCAGTATTTT.

This rearrangement joins TRBV11-3 to TRBJ2-1; TRBD2 aligns across 7 bases. Germline V lookup: CDR1 SGHNT, CDR2 YENEEA. Unmatched junction bases numbered 3, after V lost 1 base and J lost 3 bases. This CDR3 spans 15 amino acids. The CDR3 DNA follows: TGTGCCAGCAGCTTAGGGGGAGGGGACTACAATGAGCAGTTCTTC. It codes for CASSLGGGDYNEQFF.

CDR3 protein: CASSGAGFLAPDTQYF. Here the CDR3 DNA reads TGCGCCAGTTCCGGGGCCGGGTTCCTAGCGCCAGATACGCAGTATTTT. The chain combines TRBV4-1 with TRBJ2-3; D might be TRBD2 (6 bases). Trimming removed 9 bases at V and 4 bases at J, with 23 bases between. The CDR3 has 16 amino acids. Per germline, CDR1 MGHRA and CDR2 YSYEKL.

The chain has TRBV5-4 and TRBJ2-3; 11 bases agree with TRBD2. Germline values: CDR1 SGHNT, CDR2 YYREEE (reference sequence). J was trimmed by 0 bases and V by 2 bases; bases with no gene match: 2. This CDR3 is built from 16 residues. Here the CDR3 reads CASSFLAGGSTDTQYF. The CDR3 DNA follows: TGTGCCAGCAGCTTCCTAGCGGGGGGAAGCACAGATACGCAGTATTTT.

This chain connects TRBV27 to TRBJ2-5, with a tentative D call TRBD1 (5 bases). Trimming removed 4 bases at V and 3 bases at J, with 15 bases between. Looked up from germline, CDR1 is MNHEY and CDR2 is SMNVEV (reference sequence). This CDR3 is built from 15 residues. CDR3 sequence reads: CASSSPTDYKETQYF. The CDR3 coding sequence is TGTGCCAGCAGTTCTCCGACAGATTACAAAGAGACCCAGTACTTC.

The chain recombines TRBV7-9 with TRBJ1-5; maybe TRBD1 (6 bases). CDR1 and CDR2 (germline): SEHNR, FQNEAQ (reference sequence). V shed 2 bases and J shed 3 bases, with 11 bases lying between them. The CDR3 is 15 residues long. CDR3 in DNA: TGTGCCAGCAGCTTACGGGGACAAGACAATCAGCCCCAGCATTTT. Protein product: CASSLRGQDNQPQHF.

The rearrangement links TRBV27 to TRBJ1-1, with D perhaps matching TRBD1 (6 bases). The CDR3 has 14 amino acids. Germline V gene lookup returns CDR1 MNHEY and CDR2 SMNVEV (reference sequence). Trimming took off 3 bases at V and 1 base at J, with 9 bases between the two ends. DNA for the CDR3: TGTGCCAGCAGTTTGTGGGGGCCGAACACTGAAGCTTTCTTT. The encoded protein is CASSLWGPNTEAFF.

This clone has a handful of counts. The rearrangement uses TRBV2 and TRBJ1-1; no reliable D call. With 6 bases removed from V and 7 bases from J, the gap between germline ends came to 15 bases. The CDR3 contains 13 residues. From germline, CDR1 is SNHLY and CDR2 FYNNEI. CDR3 sequence reads: CASRRMDSYEAFF. In nucleotides, the CDR3 is TGTGCCAGCAGACGAATGGACTCCTATGAAGCTTTCTTT.

The chain combines TRBV5-4 with TRBJ1-6; D gene ambiguous. The CDR3 is 13 amino acids. The germline V gene encodes CDR1 SGHNT and CDR2 YYREEE (reference sequence). V dropped 0 bases and J dropped 6 bases, with 4 bases sitting between them. CDR3 bases: TGTGCCAGCAGCTTGGAAGGTAATTCACCCCTCCACTTT. This encodes CASSLEGNSPLHF.

This chain connects TRBV9 to TRBJ1-4, with 8 bases that match TRBD1. Looked up from germline, CDR1 is SGDLS and CDR2 is YYNGEE. V was pared by 3 bases and J by 6 bases, with 4 bases of the junction left unmatched. There are 14 residues in the CDR3. Here the CDR3 DNA reads TGTGCCAGCAGCGAGGACAGGGTTGATGAAAAACTGTTTTTT. Its protein is CASSEDRVDEKLFF. The variable domain in full, with the rest retrieved from reference TRBV9 and TRBJ1-4, is DSGVTQTPKHLITATGQRVTLRCSPRSGDLSVYWYQQSLDQGLQFLIQYYNGEERAKGNILERFSAQQFPDLHSELNLSSLELGDSALYFCASSEDRVDEKLFFGSGTQLSVL.

This chain uses TRBV6-6 with TRBJ1-1, with D possibly TRBD1 on 5 matching bases. Germline assignment: CDR1 MNHNY and CDR2 SVGAGI (reference sequence). The CDR3 is 16 residues long. The V end lost 1 base, the J end lost 0 bases, and 12 bases lay between the germline ends. CDR3 region: CASSYLGLRVNTEAFF. The CDR3 region has the DNA TGTGCCAGCAGTTACTTGGGACTCCGGGTGAACACTGAAGCTTTCTTT.

This chain joins TRBV29-1 and TRBJ2-7; D unclear. V shed 6 bases and J shed 2 bases, with 8 bases lying between them. Per germline, CDR1 SQVTM and CDR2 ANQGSEA. CDR3 length: 11 residues. CDR3 amino acids: CSVSEAYEQYF. The CDR3 DNA is TGCAGCGTATCAGAGGCCTACGAGCAGTACTTC.

The genes are TRBV7-9 and TRBJ1-2, with no clear D. The CDR3 consists of 13 residues. In germline, CDR1 is SEHNR, CDR2 FQNEAQ (reference sequence). V lost 5 bases and J 6 bases, leaving 13 bases between the germline ends. The DNA of the CDR3 is TGTGCCAGCAGCCTACCTTGGACTGATGGCTACACCTTC. Translating gives CASSLPWTDGYTF.